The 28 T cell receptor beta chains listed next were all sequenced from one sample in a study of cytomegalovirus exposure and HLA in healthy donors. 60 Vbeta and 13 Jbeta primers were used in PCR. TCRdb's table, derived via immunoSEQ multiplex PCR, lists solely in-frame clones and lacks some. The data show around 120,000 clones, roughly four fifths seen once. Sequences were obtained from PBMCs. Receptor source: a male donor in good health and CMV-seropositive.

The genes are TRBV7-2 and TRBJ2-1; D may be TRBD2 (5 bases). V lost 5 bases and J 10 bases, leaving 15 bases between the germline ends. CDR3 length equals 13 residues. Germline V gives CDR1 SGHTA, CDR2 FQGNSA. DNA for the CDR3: TGTGCCAGCAGCAGCCTTCTAGCAGACGAGCAGTTCTTC. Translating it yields CASSSLLADEQFF.

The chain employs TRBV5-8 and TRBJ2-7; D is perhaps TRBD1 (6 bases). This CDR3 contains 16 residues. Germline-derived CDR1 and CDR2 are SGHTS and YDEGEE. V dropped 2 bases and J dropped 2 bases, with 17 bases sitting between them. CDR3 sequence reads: CASSLSGTLITYEQYF. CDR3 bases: TGTGCCAGCAGCTTATCCGGGACATTAATTACCTACGAGCAGTACTTC.

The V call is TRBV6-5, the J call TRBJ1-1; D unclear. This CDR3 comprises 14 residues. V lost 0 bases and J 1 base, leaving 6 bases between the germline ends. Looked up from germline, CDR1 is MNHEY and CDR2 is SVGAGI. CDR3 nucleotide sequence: TGTGCCAGCAGTTACTCGCACGGGAACACTGAAGCTTTCTTT. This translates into CASSYSHGNTEAFF.

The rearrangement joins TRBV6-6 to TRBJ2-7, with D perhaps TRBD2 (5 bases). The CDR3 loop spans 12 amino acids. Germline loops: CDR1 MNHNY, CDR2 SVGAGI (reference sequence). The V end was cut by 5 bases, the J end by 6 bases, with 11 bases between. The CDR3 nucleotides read TGTGCCAGCAGTATAACTAGTTTCGAGCAGTACTTC. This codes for CASSITSFEQYF.

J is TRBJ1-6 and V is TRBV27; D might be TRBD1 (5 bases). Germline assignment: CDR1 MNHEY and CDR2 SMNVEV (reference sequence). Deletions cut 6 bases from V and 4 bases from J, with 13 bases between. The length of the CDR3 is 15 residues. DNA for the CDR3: TGTGCCAGCAGGCAGGGTAGTGGGTATAATTCACCCCTCCACTTT. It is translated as CASRQGSGYNSPLHF.

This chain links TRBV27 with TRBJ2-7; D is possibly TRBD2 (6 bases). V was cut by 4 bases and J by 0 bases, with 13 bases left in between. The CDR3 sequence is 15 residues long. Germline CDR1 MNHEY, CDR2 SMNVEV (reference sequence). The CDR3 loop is CASSSGAGSSYEQYF. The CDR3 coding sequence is TGTGCCAGCAGTTCCGGCGCGGGGTCCTCCTACGAGCAGTACTTC.

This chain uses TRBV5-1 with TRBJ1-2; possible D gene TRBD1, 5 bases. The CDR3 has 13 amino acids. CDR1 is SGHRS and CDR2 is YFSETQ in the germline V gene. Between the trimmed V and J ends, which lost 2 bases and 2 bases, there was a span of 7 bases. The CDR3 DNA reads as TGCGCCAGCAGCTTTGGGGGGAACTATGGCTACACCTTC. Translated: CASSFGGNYGYTF. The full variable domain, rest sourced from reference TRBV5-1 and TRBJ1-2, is KAGVTQTPRYLIKTRGQQVTLSCSPISGHRSVSWYQQTPGQGLQFLFEYFSETQRNKGNFPGRFSGRQFSNSRSEMNVSTLELGDSALYLCASSFGGNYGYTFGSGTRLTVV.

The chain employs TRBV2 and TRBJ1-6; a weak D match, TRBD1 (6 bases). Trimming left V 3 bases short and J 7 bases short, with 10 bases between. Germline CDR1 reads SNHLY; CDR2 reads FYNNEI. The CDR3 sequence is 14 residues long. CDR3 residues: CASSDGGQNSPLHF. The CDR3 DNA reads TGTGCCAGCAGTGATGGGGGACAAAATTCACCCCTCCACTTT.

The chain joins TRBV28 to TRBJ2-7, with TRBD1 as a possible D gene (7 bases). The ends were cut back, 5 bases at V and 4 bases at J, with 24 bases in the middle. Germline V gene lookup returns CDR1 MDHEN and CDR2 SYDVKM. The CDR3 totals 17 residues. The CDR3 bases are TGTGCCAGCAGTACCATTTCTACCGCAGGGGGACTGTACGAGCAGTACTTC. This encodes CASSTISTAGGLYEQYF.

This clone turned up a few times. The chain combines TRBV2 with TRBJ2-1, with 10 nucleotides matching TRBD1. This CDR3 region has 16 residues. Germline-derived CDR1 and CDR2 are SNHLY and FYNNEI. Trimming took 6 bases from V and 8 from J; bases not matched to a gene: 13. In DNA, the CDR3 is TGTGCCAGCAGCCTAGCTCCGGGACAGGGGTCGGATGAGCAGTTCTTC. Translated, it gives CASSLAPGQGSDEQFF.

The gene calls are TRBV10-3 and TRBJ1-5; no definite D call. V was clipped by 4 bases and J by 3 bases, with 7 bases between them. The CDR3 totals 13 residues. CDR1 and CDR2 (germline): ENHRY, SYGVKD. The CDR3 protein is CAISGDLNQPQHF. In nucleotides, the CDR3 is TGTGCCATCAGTGGAGATCTCAATCAGCCCCAGCATTTT.

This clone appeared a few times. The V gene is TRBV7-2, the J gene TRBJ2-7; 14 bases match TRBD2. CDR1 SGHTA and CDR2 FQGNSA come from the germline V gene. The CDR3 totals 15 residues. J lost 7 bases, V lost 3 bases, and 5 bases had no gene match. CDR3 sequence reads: CASSFRGTSGGEQYF. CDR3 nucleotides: TGTGCCAGCAGCTTTAGGGGGACTAGCGGGGGTGAGCAGTACTTC. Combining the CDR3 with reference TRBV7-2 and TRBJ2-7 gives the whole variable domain GAGVSQSPSNKVTEKGKDVELRCDPISGHTALYWYRQSLGQGLEFLIYFQGNSAPDKSGLPSDRFSAERTGGSVSTLTIQRTQQEDSAVYLCASSFRGTSGGEQYFGPGTRLTVT.

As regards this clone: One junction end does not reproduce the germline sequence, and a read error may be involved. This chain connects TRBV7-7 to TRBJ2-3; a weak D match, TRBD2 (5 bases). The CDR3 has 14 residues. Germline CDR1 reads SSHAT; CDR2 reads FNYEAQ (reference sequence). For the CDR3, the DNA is TGTGCTAGCAGCCCCGGAAGAGGGCCAGATACGCAGTATTTT. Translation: CASSPGRGPDTQYF.

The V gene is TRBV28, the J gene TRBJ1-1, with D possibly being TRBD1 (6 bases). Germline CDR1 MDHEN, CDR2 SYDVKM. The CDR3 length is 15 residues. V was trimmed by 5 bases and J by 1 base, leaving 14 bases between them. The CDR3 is CASSTTGPSNTEAFF. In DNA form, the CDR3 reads TGTGCCAGCAGTACCACAGGGCCCTCGAACACTGAAGCTTTCTTT.

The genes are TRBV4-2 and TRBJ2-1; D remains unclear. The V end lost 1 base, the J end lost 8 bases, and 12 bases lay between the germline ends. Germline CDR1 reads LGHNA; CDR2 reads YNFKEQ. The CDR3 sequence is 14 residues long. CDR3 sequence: CASSQGYQSDEQFF. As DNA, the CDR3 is TGTGCCAGCAGCCAAGGTTATCAGTCCGATGAGCAGTTCTTC.

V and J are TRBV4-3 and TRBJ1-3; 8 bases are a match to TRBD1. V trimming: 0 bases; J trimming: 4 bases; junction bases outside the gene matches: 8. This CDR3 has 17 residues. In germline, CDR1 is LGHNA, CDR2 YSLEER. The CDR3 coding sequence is TGCGCCAGCAGCCAAGATCTGACAGGGGAGCTCGGAAACACCATATATTTT. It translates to CASSQDLTGELGNTIYF.

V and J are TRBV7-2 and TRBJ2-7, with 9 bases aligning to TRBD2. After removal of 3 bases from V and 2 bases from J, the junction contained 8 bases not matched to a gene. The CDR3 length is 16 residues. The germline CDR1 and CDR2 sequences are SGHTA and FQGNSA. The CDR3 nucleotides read TGTGCCAGCAGCTTTCAAGCGGGAGGAGGTCCCTACGAGCAGTACTTC. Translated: CASSFQAGGGPYEQYF.

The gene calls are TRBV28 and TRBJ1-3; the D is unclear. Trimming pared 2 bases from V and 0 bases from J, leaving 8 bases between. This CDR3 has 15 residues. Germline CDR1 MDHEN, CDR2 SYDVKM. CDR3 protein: CASSLAGSSGNTIYF. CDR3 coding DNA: TGTGCCAGCAGTTTAGCGGGCTCCTCTGGAAACACCATATATTTT.

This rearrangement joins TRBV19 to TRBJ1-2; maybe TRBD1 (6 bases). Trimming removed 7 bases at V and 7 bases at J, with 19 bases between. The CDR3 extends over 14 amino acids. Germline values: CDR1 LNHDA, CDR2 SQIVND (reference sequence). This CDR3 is CASTPTRGGGGYTF. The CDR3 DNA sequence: TGTGCCAGTACCCCTACCAGGGGCGGTGGTGGCTACACCTTC. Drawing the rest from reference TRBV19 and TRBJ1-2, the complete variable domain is DGGITQSPKYLFRKEGQNVTLSCEQNLNHDAMYWYRQDPGQGLRLIYYSQIVNDFQKGDIAEGYSVSREKKESFPLTVTSAQKNPTAFYLCASTPTRGGGGYTFGSGTRLTVV.

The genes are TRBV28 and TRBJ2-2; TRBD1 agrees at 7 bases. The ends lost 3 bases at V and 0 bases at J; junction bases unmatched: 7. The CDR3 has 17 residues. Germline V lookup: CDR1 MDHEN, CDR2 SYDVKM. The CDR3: CASSFFRRGPNTGELFF. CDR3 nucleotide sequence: TGTGCCAGCAGTTTCTTTCGTAGGGGGCCGAACACCGGGGAGCTGTTTTTT.

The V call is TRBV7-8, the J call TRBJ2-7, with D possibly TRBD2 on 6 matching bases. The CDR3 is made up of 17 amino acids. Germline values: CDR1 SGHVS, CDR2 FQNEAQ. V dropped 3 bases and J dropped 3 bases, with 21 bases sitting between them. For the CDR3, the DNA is TGTGCCAGCAGCTTCCGTTCGGTAGCGGAGACGAACTACGAGCAGTACTTC. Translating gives CASSFRSVAETNYEQYF. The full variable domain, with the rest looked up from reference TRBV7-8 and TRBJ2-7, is GAGVSQSPRYKVAKRGQDVALRCDPISGHVSLFWYQQALGQGPEFLTYFQNEAQLDKSGLPSDRFFAERPEGSVSTLKIQRTQQEDSAVYLCASSFRSVAETNYEQYFGPGTRLTVT.

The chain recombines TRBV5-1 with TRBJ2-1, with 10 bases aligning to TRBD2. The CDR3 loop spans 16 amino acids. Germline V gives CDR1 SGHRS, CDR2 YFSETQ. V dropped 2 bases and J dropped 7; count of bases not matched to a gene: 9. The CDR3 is CASSLNLAGVGNEQFF. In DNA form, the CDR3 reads TGCGCCAGCAGCTTAAACCTAGCGGGAGTGGGAAATGAGCAGTTCTTC.

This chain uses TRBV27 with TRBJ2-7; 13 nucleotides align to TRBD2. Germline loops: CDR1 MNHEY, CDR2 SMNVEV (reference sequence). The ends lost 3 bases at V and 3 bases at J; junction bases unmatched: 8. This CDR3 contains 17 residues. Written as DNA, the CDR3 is TGTGCCAGCAGTTTTCTCCCGGGACTAGCGGGACACTACGAGCAGTACTTC. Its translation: CASSFLPGLAGHYEQYF.

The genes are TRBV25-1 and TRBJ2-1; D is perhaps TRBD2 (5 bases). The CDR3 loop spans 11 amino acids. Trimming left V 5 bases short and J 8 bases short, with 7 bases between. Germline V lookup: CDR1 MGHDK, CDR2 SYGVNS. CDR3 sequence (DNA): TGTGCCAGCAGTCCAGCGGATGAGCAGTTCTTC. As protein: CASSPADEQFF. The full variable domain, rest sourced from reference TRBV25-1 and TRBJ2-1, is EADIYQTPRYLVIGTGKKITLECSQTMGHDKMYWYQQDPGMELHLIHYSYGVNSTEKGDLSSESTVSRIRTEHFPLTLESARPSHTSQYLCASSPADEQFFGPGTRLTVL.

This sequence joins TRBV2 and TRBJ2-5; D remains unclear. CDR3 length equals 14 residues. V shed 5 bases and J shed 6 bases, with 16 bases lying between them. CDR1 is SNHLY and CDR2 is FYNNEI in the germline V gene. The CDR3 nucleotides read TGTGCCAGCAGTCGAGACTCCCCCAAGCAGACCCAGTACTTC. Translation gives CASSRDSPKQTQYF.

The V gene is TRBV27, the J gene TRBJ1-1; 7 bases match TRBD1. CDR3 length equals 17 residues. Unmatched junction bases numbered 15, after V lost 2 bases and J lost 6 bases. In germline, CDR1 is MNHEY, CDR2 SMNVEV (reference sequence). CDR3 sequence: CASSLVVTGDGGAEAFF. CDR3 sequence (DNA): TGTGCCAGCAGTTTAGTAGTAACAGGGGACGGGGGCGCTGAAGCTTTCTTT.

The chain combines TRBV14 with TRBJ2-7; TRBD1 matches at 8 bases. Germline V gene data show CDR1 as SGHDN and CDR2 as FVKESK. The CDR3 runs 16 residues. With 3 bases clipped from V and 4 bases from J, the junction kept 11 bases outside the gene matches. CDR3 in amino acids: CASSHQPGQVFYEQYF. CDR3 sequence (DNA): TGTGCCAGCAGCCACCAACCGGGACAGGTCTTTTACGAGCAGTACTTC.

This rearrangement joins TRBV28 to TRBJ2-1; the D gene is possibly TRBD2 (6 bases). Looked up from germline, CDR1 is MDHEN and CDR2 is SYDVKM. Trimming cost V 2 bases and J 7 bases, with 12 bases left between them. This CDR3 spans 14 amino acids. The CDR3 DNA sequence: TGTGCCAGCAGTTTAGCCGGGGGAAGGAATGAGCAGTTCTTC. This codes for CASSLAGGRNEQFF. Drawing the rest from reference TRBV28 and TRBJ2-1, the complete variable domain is DVKVTQSSRYLVKRTGEKVFLECVQDMDHENMFWYRQDPGLGLRLIYFSYDVKMKEKGDIPEGYSVSREKKERFSLILESASTNQTSMYLCASSLAGGRNEQFFGPGTRLTVL.